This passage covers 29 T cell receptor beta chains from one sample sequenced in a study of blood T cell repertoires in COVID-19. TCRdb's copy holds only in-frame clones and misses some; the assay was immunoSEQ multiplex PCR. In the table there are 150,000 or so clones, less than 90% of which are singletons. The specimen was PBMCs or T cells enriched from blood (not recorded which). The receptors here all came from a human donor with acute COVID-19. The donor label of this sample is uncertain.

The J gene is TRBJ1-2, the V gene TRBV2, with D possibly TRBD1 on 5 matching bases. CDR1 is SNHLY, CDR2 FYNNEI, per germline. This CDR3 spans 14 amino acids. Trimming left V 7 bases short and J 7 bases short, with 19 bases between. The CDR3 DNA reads TGTGCCAGCATGGAGATCCCCCAGGGAGGTGGCTACACCTTC. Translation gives CASMEIPQGGGYTF.

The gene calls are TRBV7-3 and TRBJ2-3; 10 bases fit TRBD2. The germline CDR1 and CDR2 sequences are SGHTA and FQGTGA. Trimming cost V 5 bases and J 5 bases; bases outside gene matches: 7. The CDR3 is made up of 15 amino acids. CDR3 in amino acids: CASSQSGGAVDTQYF. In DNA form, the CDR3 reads TGTGCCAGCAGCCAAAGCGGGGGGGCCGTAGATACGCAGTATTTT.

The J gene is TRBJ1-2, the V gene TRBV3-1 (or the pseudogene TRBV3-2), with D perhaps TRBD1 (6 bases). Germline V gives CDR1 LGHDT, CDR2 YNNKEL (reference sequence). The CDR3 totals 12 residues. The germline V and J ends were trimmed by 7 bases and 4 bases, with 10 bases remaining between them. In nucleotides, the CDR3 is TGTGCCAGCACCGACAGGTTCTATGGCTACACCTTC. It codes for CASTDRFYGYTF.

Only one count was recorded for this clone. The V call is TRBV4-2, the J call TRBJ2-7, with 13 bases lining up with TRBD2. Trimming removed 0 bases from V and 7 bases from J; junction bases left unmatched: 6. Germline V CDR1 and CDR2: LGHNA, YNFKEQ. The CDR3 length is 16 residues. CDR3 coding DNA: TGTGCCAGCAGCCAAGAACTAGCGGGGGGGCGGGATGAGCAGTACTTC. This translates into CASSQELAGGRDEQYF.

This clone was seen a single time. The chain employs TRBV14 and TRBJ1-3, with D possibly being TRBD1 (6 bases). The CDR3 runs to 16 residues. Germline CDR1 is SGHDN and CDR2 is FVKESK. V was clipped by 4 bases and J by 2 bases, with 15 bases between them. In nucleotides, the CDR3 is TGTGCCAGCAGCCGGGTTACAGGGTCGGCTGGAAACACCATATATTTT. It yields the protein CASSRVTGSAGNTIYF. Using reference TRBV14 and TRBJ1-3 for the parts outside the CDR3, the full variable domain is EAGVTQFPSHSVIEKGQTVTLRCDPISGHDNLYWYRRVMGKEIKFLLHFVKESKQDESGMPNNRFLAERTGGTYSTLKVQPAELEDSGVYFCASSRVTGSAGNTIYFGEGSWLTVV.

CDR3 sequence: CASSEGQGNEKLFF. The CDR3 DNA is TGTGCCAGCAGTGAGGGACAGGGGAATGAAAAACTGTTTTTT. The chain is built from TRBV2 and TRBJ1-4; TRBD1 matches 10 bases. Germline V lookup: CDR1 SNHLY, CDR2 FYNNEI. The CDR3 is 14 residues long. Trimming at V came to 3 bases and at J to 5 bases, leaving 0 bases not matched to a gene.

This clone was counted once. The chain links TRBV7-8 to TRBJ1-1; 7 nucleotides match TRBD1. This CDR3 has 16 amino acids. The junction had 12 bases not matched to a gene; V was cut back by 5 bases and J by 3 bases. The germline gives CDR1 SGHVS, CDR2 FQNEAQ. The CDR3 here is CASSLRVTGDYTEAFF. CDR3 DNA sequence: TGTGCCAGCAGCCTACGAGTAACAGGGGACTACACTGAAGCTTTCTTT. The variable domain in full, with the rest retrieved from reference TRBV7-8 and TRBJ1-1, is GAGVSQSPRYKVAKRGQDVALRCDPISGHVSLFWYQQALGQGPEFLTYFQNEAQLDKSGLPSDRFFAERPEGSVSTLKIQRTQQEDSAVYLCASSLRVTGDYTEAFFGQGTRLTVV.

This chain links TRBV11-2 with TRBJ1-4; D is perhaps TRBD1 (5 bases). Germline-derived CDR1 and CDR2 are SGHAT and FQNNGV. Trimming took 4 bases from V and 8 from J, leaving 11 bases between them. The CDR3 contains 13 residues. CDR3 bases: TGTGCCAGCAGCTCAGGGCTGGGAGAAAAACTGTTTTTT. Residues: CASSSGLGEKLFF.

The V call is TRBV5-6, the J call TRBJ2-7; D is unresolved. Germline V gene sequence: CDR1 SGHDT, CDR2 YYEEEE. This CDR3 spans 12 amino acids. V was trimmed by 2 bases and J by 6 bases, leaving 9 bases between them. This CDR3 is CASSLNSIEQYF. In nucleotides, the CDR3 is TGTGCCAGCAGCTTAAACAGCATCGAGCAGTACTTC.

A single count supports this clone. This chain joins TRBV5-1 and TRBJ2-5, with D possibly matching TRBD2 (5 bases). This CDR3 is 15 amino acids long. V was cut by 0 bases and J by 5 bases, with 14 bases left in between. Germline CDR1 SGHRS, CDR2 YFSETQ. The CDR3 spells CASSLDVGVGETQYF. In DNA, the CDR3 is TGCGCCAGCAGCTTGGACGTGGGAGTTGGTGAGACCCAGTACTTC.

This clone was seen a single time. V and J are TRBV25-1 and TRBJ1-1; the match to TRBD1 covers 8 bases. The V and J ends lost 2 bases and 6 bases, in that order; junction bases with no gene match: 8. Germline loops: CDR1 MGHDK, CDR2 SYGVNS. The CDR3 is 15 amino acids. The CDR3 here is CASSEDRGLIAEAFF. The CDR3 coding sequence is TGTGCCAGCAGTGAAGACAGGGGATTGATCGCTGAAGCTTTCTTT.

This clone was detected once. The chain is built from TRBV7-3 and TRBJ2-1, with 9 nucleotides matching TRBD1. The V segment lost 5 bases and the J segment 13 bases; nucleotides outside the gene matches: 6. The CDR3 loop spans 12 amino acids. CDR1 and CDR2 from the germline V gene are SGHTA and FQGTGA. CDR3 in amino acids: CASSAPGQGQFF. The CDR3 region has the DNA TGTGCCAGCAGCGCACCGGGACAGGGACAGTTCTTC.

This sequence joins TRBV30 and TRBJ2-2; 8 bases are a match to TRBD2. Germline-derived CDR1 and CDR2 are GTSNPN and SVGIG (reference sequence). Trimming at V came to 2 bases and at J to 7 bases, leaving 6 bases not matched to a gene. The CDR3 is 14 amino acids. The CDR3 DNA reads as TGTGCCTGGAGTACCCTACTAGCGGTCGGGGAGCTGTTTTTT. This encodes CAWSTLLAVGELFF.

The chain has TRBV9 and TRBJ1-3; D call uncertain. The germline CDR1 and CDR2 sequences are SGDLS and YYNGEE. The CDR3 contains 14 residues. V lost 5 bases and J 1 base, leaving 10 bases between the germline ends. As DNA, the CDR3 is TGTGCCAGCAGTGACGGGTCATCTGGAAACACCATATATTTT. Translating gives CASSDGSSGNTIYF.

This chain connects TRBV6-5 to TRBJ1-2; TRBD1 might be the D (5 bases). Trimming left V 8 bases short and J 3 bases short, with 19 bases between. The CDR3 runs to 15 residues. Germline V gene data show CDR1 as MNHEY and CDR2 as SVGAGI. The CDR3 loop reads CASGRVGGSDYGYTF. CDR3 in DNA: TGTGCCAGCGGAAGGGTGGGGGGGTCAGACTATGGCTACACCTTC.

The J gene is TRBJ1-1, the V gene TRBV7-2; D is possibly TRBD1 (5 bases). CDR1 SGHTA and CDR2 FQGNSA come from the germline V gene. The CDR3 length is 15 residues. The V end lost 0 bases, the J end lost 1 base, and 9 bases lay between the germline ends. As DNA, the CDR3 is TGTGCCAGCAGCTTAGCGCTCCAGGGGAACACTGAAGCTTTCTTT. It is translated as CASSLALQGNTEAFF.

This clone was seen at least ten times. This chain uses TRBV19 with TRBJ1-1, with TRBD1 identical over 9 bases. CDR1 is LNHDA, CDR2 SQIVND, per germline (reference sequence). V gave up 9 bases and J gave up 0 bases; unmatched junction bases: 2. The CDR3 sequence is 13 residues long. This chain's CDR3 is CASRDRVNTEAFF. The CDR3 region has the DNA TGTGCCAGCCGGGACAGGGTGAACACTGAAGCTTTCTTT.

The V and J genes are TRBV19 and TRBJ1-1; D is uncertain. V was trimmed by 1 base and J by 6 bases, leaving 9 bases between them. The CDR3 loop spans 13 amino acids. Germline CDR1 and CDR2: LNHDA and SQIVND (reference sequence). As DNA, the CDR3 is TGTGCCAGTAGTATAGGAATGCCAGCTGAAGCTTTCTTT. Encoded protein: CASSIGMPAEAFF.

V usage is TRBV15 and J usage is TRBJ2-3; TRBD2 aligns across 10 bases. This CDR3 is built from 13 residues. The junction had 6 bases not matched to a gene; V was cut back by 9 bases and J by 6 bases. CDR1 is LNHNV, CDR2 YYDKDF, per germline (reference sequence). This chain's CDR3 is CATAGGLLDTQYF. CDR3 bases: TGTGCCACAGCGGGGGGGCTTTTGGATACGCAGTATTTT.

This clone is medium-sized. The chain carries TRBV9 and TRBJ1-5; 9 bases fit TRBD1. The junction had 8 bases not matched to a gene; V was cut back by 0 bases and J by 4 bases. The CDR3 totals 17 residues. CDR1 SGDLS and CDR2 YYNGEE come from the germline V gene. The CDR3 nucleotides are TGTGCCAGCAGCGTAGCTTGGACGACAGGGGGAAATCAGCCCCAGCATTTT. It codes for CASSVAWTTGGNQPQHF.

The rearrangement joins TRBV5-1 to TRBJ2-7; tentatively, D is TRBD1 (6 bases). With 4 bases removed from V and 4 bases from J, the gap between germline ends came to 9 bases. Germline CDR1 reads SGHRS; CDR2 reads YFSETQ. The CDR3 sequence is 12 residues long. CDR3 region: CASSPQGYEQYF. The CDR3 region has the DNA TGCGCCAGCAGCCCACAGGGATACGAGCAGTACTTC. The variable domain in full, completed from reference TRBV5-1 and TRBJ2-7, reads KAGVTQTPRYLIKTRGQQVTLSCSPISGHRSVSWYQQTPGQGLQFLFEYFSETQRNKGNFPGRFSGRQFSNSRSEMNVSTLELGDSALYLCASSPQGYEQYFGPGTRLTVT.

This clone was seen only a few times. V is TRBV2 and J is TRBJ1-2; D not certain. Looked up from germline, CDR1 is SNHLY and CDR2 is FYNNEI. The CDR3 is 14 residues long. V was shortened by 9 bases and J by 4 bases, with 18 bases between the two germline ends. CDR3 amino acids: CARAQRSRVYGYTF. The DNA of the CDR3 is TGTGCCAGGGCCCAAAGGTCCCGGGTCTATGGCTACACCTTC.

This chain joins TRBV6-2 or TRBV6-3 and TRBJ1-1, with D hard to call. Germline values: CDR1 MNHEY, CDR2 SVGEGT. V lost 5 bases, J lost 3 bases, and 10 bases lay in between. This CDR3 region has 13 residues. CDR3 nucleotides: TGTGCCAGCAGTCTCAACACCTACACTGAAGCTTTCTTT. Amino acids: CASSLNTYTEAFF.

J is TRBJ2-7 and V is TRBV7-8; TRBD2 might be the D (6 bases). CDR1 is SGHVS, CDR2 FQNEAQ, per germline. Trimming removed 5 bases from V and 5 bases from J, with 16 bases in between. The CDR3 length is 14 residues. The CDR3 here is CASSAAGSRNEQYF. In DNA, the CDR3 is TGTGCCAGCAGCGCGGCCGGGAGCCGGAACGAGCAGTACTTC.

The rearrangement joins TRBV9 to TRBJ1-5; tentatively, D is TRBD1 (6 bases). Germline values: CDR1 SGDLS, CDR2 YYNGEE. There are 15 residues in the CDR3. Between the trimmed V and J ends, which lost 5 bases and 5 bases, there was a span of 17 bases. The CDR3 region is CASSPSGGAHQPQHF. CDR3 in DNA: TGTGCCAGCAGTCCTTCGGGGGGGGCCCATCAGCCCCAGCATTTT. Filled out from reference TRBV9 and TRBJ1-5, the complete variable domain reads DSGVTQTPKHLITATGQRVTLRCSPRSGDLSVYWYQQSLDQGLQFLIQYYNGEERAKGNILERFSAQQFPDLHSELNLSSLELGDSALYFCASSPSGGAHQPQHFGDGTRLSIL.

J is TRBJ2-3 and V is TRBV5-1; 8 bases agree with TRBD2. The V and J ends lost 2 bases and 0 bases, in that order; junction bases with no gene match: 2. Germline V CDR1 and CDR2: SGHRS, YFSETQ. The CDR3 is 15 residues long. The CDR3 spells CASSLAGASTDTQYF. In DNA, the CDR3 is TGCGCCAGCAGCTTAGCGGGGGCAAGCACAGATACGCAGTATTTT.

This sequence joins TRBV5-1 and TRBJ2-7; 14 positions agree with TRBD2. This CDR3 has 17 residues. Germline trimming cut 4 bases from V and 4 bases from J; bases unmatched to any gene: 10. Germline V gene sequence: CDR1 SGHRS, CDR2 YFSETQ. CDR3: CASSTGLAGGVGYEQYF. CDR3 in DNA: TGCGCCAGCAGCACTGGACTAGCGGGGGGTGTTGGTTACGAGCAGTACTTC.

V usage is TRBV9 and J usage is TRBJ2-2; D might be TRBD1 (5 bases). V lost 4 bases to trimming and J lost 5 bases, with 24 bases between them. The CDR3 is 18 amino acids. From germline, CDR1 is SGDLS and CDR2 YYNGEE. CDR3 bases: TGTGCCAGCAGCCCCCACCCCCCCCAGGGCTTGAGGACCGGGGAGCTGTTTTTT. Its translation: CASSPHPPQGLRTGELFF.

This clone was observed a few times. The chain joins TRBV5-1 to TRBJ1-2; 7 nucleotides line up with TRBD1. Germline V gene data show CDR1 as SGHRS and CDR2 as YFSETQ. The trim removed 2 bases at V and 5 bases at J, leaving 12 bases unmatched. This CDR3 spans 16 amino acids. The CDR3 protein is CASSLLSQGNEYGYTF. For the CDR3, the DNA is TGCGCCAGCAGCTTATTGTCACAGGGGAATGAGTATGGCTACACCTTC.